The 5 T cell receptor beta chains presented below share a single source sample, sequenced in a study of shared clonotypes between healthy human individuals. Sequencing used immunoSEQ multiplex PCR; TCRdb keeps in-frame clones, though not all of them. The top ten hold 0.5% to 0.65% of the sample, which has more than 900,000 clones, about 80% seen once. Material: memory CD4+ T cells from PBMCs. The subset is: CD45RA-negative fraction. These receptors were taken from a man aged 18 to 30 in good health. Some clones in this sample may be carry-over from other donors' samples.

This clone has just a few counts. The chain joins TRBV4-1 to TRBJ1-1; possibly TRBD1 for D (5 bases). V was trimmed by 1 base and J by 4 bases, leaving 22 bases between them. Germline CDR1 MGHRA, CDR2 YSYEKL. The CDR3 runs 18 residues. The DNA for the CDR3 is TGCGCCAGCAGCCAAGGGCCGGCCAGGGAGGCCCGGGGCACTGAAGCTTTCTTT. Encoded protein: CASSQGPAREARGTEAFF.

The V gene is TRBV27, the J gene TRBJ1-6; D may be TRBD1 (6 bases). Germline V gene lookup returns CDR1 MNHEY and CDR2 SMNVEV (reference sequence). Trimming took off 1 base at V and 7 bases at J, with 8 bases between the two ends. The CDR3 loop spans 14 amino acids. CDR3 DNA sequence: TGTGCCAGCAGTTTATTGCAGGGGAATTCACCCCTCCACTTT. It specifies CASSLLQGNSPLHF.

This sequence joins TRBV7-2 and TRBJ2-7; D is possibly TRBD2 (6 bases). Germline lookup yields CDR1 SGHTA and CDR2 FQGNSA. Trimming removed 5 bases from V and 0 bases from J, with 11 bases in between. CDR3 length: 14 amino acids. This CDR3 reads CASSRAGSSYEQYF. DNA of the CDR3: TGTGCCAGCAGCCGAGCGGGCAGCTCCTACGAGCAGTACTTC.

The table lists this clone with a count of one. This chain connects TRBV9 to TRBJ2-3, with 8 bases aligning to TRBD2. The V segment lost 3 bases and the J segment 4 bases; nucleotides outside the gene matches: 7. Germline V lookup: CDR1 SGDLS, CDR2 YYNGEE. The CDR3 is 15 residues long. The CDR3: CASSGSGIDSDTQYF. The CDR3 DNA reads as TGTGCCAGCAGCGGTAGCGGGATTGATTCAGATACGCAGTATTTT.

V usage is TRBV20-1 and J usage is TRBJ2-5, with unresolved D. The CDR3 has 11 residues. The germline V gene has CDR1 DFQATT and CDR2 SNEGSKA (reference sequence). V was shortened by 5 bases and J by 0 bases, with 4 bases between the two germline ends. For the CDR3, the DNA is TGCAGTGCTTCTCACCAAGAGACCCAGTACTTC. It codes for CSASHQETQYF.